A selection of T cell receptor beta chains follows, all from one sample in a study of regulatory T cells in long-lasting Graves disease. Using its own MiXCR run on the multiplex PCR reads, TCRdb lists one record per CDR3 protein. The profile covers fewer than 350,000 distinct CDR3 sequences, with under 20% appearing a single time and less than 40% taken by the ten largest. The sample was peripheral blood mononuclear cells (PBMCs), taken at new diagnosis, from a patient treated with antithyroid drugs. Source of these receptors: a female donor with Graves disease. Each CDR3 is given with its conserved first and last residue. The order of the fields is CDR3 DNA, CDR3 protein, D gene, clone size, V gene, J gene. The D gene is left open where the match is weak. For some rows the clone size is stated as once, few or many, or as a class when expanded; others skip it.

CDR3 DNA: TGTGCCAGCAGTGAAACCCTAGCGGGAGGCCGGGGGTTAAGGAGTGAGCAGTTCTTC
CDR3 protein: CASSETLAGGRGLRSEQFF
D gene: TRBD2
clone size: many
V gene: TRBV2
J gene: TRBJ2-1

CDR3 DNA: TGTGCCAGCAGCCCCTCGTTAGGGAACACTGAAGCTTTCTTT
CDR3 protein: CASSPSLGNTEAFF
D gene: NA
clone size: NA
V gene: TRBV7-9
J gene: TRBJ1-1

CDR3 DNA: TGTGCCAGCAGCGTAGGATTCGGGAACACTGAAGCTTTCTTT
CDR3 protein: CASSVGFGNTEAFF
D gene: NA
clone size: few
V gene: TRBV9
J gene: TRBJ1-1

CDR3 DNA: TGTGCCAGCACTCATGGATACAGGGTGTCTGGGGCCAACGTCCTGACTTTC
CDR3 protein: CASTHGYRVSGANVLTF
D gene: NA
clone size: many
V gene: TRBV3-1
J gene: TRBJ2-6

CDR3 DNA: TGTGCCTGGGGTGGACTAGCAGGGGACAATGAGCAGTTCTTC
CDR3 protein: CAWGGLAGDNEQFF
D gene: TRBD2
clone size: many
V gene: TRBV30
J gene: TRBJ2-1

CDR3 DNA: TGTGCCAGTAGTATTGGTACTAGCGGGGGGGAAATAGGTAGAGTCTTC
CDR3 protein: CASSIGTSGGEIGRVF
D gene: TRBD2
clone size: many
V gene: TRBV19
J gene: TRBJ2-1

CDR3 DNA: TGTGCCAGCAGCCCTCAGGGGTTTGGAAACACCATATATTTT
CDR3 protein: CASSPQGFGNTIYF
D gene: NA
clone size: many
V gene: TRBV13
J gene: TRBJ1-3

CDR3 DNA: TGTGCCAGCAGCGTAGGGGCTAGCGGGCCCGTCGGGGAGCTGTTTTTT
CDR3 protein: CASSVGASGPVGELFF
D gene: TRBD2
clone size: few
V gene: TRBV9
J gene: TRBJ2-2

CDR3 DNA: TGTGCCAGCAGCTCAGGGTGGACCTACGAGCAGTACTTC
CDR3 protein: CASSSGWTYEQYF
D gene: NA
clone size: many
V gene: TRBV7-9
J gene: TRBJ2-7

CDR3 DNA: TGCAGTGCTAGAGGGACAGGCTTGGCAGACTCACCCCTCCACTTT
CDR3 protein: CSARGTGLADSPLHF
D gene: TRBD1
clone size: many
V gene: TRBV20-1
J gene: TRBJ1-6

CDR3 DNA: TGTGCCAGCAGTACGGGGGGAGAGGACCTCGAGGCTACGCAGTATTTT
CDR3 protein: CASSTGGEDLEATQYF
D gene: TRBD2
clone size: NA
V gene: TRBV28
J gene: TRBJ2-3

CDR3 DNA: TGTGCCAGCAGCCAGGGACTAGCGGCTAATGAGCAGTTCTTC
CDR3 protein: CASSQGLAANEQFF
D gene: TRBD2
clone size: many
V gene: TRBV11-3
J gene: TRBJ2-1

CDR3 DNA: TGTGCCAGCAGTAGGTACACGGCCTACGAGCAGTACTTC
CDR3 protein: CASSRYTAYEQYF
D gene: NA
clone size: NA
V gene: TRBV6-2/TRBV6-3
J gene: TRBJ2-7

CDR3 DNA: TGTGCCACCAGCAGAGAAGGACCTGGTCGCGAAAAACTGTTTTTT
CDR3 protein: CATSREGPGREKLFF
D gene: NA
clone size: many
V gene: TRBV15
J gene: TRBJ1-4

CDR3 DNA: TGTGCCAGCAGCCCCGTTGTTGGGGTAGCGGGAAACACCGGGGAGCTGTTTTTT
CDR3 protein: CASSPVVGVAGNTGELFF
D gene: TRBD2
clone size: NA
V gene: TRBV6-1
J gene: TRBJ2-2

CDR3 DNA: TGTGCCAGCAGCTTAGACGGGCTAGCGGGATACAATGAGCAGTTCTTC
CDR3 protein: CASSLDGLAGYNEQFF
D gene: TRBD2
clone size: many
V gene: TRBV11-3
J gene: TRBJ2-1

CDR3 DNA: TGTGCCAGCAGTTGGGCGAATGAGCAGTTCTTC
CDR3 protein: CASSWANEQFF
D gene: NA
clone size: many
V gene: TRBV28
J gene: TRBJ2-1

CDR3 DNA: TGCGCCAGCAGCCGGCCCGGGACGGGGGTCAATGAGCAGTTCTTC
CDR3 protein: CASSRPGTGVNEQFF
D gene: NA
clone size: NA
V gene: TRBV4-1
J gene: TRBJ2-1

CDR3 DNA: TGTGCCAGCAGTTTAAGCGCGGGGGCCTACGAGCAGTACTTC
CDR3 protein: CASSLSAGAYEQYF
D gene: TRBD2
clone size: many
V gene: TRBV12-3/TRBV12-4
J gene: TRBJ2-7

CDR3 DNA: TGTGCCAGCACCGCCCCGGGACAACCCTCCTACGAGCAGTACTTC
CDR3 protein: CASTAPGQPSYEQYF
D gene: NA
clone size: NA
V gene: TRBV6-1
J gene: TRBJ2-7

CDR3 DNA: TGTGCCTGGACCAACCGCAGACAGGGTCGGGAGCAGTACTTC
CDR3 protein: CAWTNRRQGREQYF
D gene: TRBD1
clone size: many
V gene: TRBV30
J gene: TRBJ2-7

CDR3 DNA: TGTGCCACCAGTGAGACCGGACTAGCGGGAGTTGAGCAGTACTTC
CDR3 protein: CATSETGLAGVEQYF
D gene: TRBD2
clone size: many
V gene: TRBV24-1
J gene: TRBJ2-7

CDR3 DNA: TGTGCCAGCAGCCCTGGGACGGAGGGGTTAGGCTACACCTTC
CDR3 protein: CASSPGTEGLGYTF
D gene: NA
clone size: few
V gene: TRBV11-3
J gene: TRBJ1-2

CDR3 DNA: TGCGCCAGCAGCCCCGGACTAGCGGGAGGTGGCAACACCGGGGAGCTGTTTTTT
CDR3 protein: CASSPGLAGGGNTGELFF
D gene: TRBD2
clone size: few
V gene: TRBV5-1
J gene: TRBJ2-2

CDR3 DNA: TGTGCCAGCTCCTGGACAGGGTACTACAATGAGCAGTTCTTC
CDR3 protein: CASSWTGYYNEQFF
D gene: TRBD1
clone size: few
V gene: TRBV18
J gene: TRBJ2-1

CDR3 DNA: TGTGCCAGCAGAACGACTCTCTCCTACGAGCAGTACTTC
CDR3 protein: CASRTTLSYEQYF
D gene: NA
clone size: NA
V gene: TRBV6-1
J gene: TRBJ2-7

CDR3 DNA: TGTGCCAGCAGTACTAGCGGGAGGAAGGTCAATGAGCAGTTCTTC
CDR3 protein: CASSTSGRKVNEQFF
D gene: TRBD2
clone size: NA
V gene: TRBV2
J gene: TRBJ2-1

CDR3 DNA: TGTGCCAGCAGGCCGGGAGATCCAGGCCACTTCGGCCAGCCCCAGCATTTT
CDR3 protein: CASRPGDPGHFGQPQHF
D gene: NA
clone size: many
V gene: TRBV28
J gene: TRBJ1-5

CDR3 DNA: TGTGCCAGCAGGGGATGGACTAGCGGGAGGGAGAACGAGCAGTACTTC
CDR3 protein: CASRGWTSGRENEQYF
D gene: TRBD2
clone size: NA
V gene: TRBV2
J gene: TRBJ2-7

CDR3 DNA: TGTGCCAGCAGACTACTAGCGGGAGGAGTGACGGGAGAGACCCAGTACTTC
CDR3 protein: CASRLLAGGVTGETQYF
D gene: TRBD2
clone size: many
V gene: TRBV6-2/TRBV6-3
J gene: TRBJ2-5

CDR3 DNA: TGTGCCAGCAGTTCAGGGGGGGACATTCAGTACTTC
CDR3 protein: CASSSGGDIQYF
D gene: NA
clone size: many
V gene: TRBV28
J gene: TRBJ2-4

CDR3 DNA: TGTGCCAGCAGCCCCGGGACACCTAGCACAGATACGCAGTATTTT
CDR3 protein: CASSPGTPSTDTQYF
D gene: NA
clone size: NA
V gene: TRBV12-3/TRBV12-4
J gene: TRBJ2-3

CDR3 DNA: TGTGCCAGCAGCTTCCCGACAGGGAAGGCCAAAAACATTCAGTACTTC
CDR3 protein: CASSFPTGKAKNIQYF
D gene: TRBD1
clone size: NA
V gene: TRBV7-9
J gene: TRBJ2-4

CDR3 DNA: TGTGCCAGCAGTTTCGGATATAATGAAAAACTGTTTTTT
CDR3 protein: CASSFGYNEKLFF
D gene: NA
clone size: many
V gene: TRBV28
J gene: TRBJ1-4

CDR3 DNA: TGTGCCAGCAGTTTGGGGTACTCTTCAAATTCACCCCTCCACTTT
CDR3 protein: CASSLGYSSNSPLHF
D gene: NA
clone size: many
V gene: TRBV12-3/TRBV12-4
J gene: TRBJ1-6

CDR3 DNA: TGTGCCAGCAGCCGAACACAGGGTCCGAACACTGAAGCTTTCTTT
CDR3 protein: CASSRTQGPNTEAFF
D gene: NA
clone size: many
V gene: TRBV14
J gene: TRBJ1-1

CDR3 DNA: TGTGCCTGGGAACAAACCCAAGAGACCCAGTACTTC
CDR3 protein: CAWEQTQETQYF
D gene: NA
clone size: NA
V gene: TRBV30
J gene: TRBJ2-5

CDR3 DNA: TGTGCCAGCAGTTTATCCAGGTTCGAGCAGTACTTC
CDR3 protein: CASSLSRFEQYF
D gene: NA
clone size: once
V gene: TRBV28
J gene: TRBJ2-7

CDR3 DNA: TGTGCCAGCAGTTTTTACTCGAGCTCCTACGAGCAGTACTTC
CDR3 protein: CASSFYSSSYEQYF
D gene: NA
clone size: NA
V gene: TRBV27
J gene: TRBJ2-7

CDR3 DNA: TGTGCCAGCAGCGTGGGACTAGCGGGAGTAAGGAGAGACTACGAGCAGTACTTC
CDR3 protein: CASSVGLAGVRRDYEQYF
D gene: TRBD2
clone size: many
V gene: TRBV11-2
J gene: TRBJ2-7

CDR3 DNA: TGTGCCAGCAGCTTGGGCCTGCTAGCAGACTCTGGAAACACCATATATTTT
CDR3 protein: CASSLGLLADSGNTIYF
D gene: NA
clone size: many
V gene: TRBV7-9
J gene: TRBJ1-3

CDR3 DNA: TGTGCCAGCAGTAATATATGGGAGGGGACCCCCGAGCAGTACTTC
CDR3 protein: CASSNIWEGTPEQYF
D gene: TRBD2
clone size: many
V gene: TRBV12-3/TRBV12-4
J gene: TRBJ2-7

CDR3 DNA: TGTGCCAGTAGTATTACAGGGAAGGTGATCTACGAGCAGTACTTC
CDR3 protein: CASSITGKVIYEQYF
D gene: NA
clone size: many
V gene: TRBV19
J gene: TRBJ2-7

CDR3 DNA: TGTGCCAGCAGTTACGGCGGAGAGGGTGCTTCACCCCTCCACTTT
CDR3 protein: CASSYGGEGASPLHF
D gene: NA
clone size: NA
V gene: TRBV6-5
J gene: TRBJ1-6

CDR3 DNA: TGTGCCAGCACGGCGGTCCAAGAGACCCAGTACTTC
CDR3 protein: CASTAVQETQYF
D gene: NA
clone size: many
V gene: TRBV2
J gene: TRBJ2-5

CDR3 DNA: TGCAGTGCTAGTGATTTTAGCGGGAGGGCCAACAATGAGCAGTTCTTC
CDR3 protein: CSASDFSGRANNEQFF
D gene: TRBD2
clone size: many
V gene: TRBV20-1
J gene: TRBJ2-1

CDR3 DNA: TGTGCCAGCAGCTTGAGAGAGGAAAAACTGTTTTTT
CDR3 protein: CASSLREEKLFF
D gene: NA
clone size: NA
V gene: TRBV5-6
J gene: TRBJ1-4

CDR3 DNA: TGTGCCAGCAGCTTCCCTGAGCGCCCCGCCAACGAGCAGTACTTC
CDR3 protein: CASSFPERPANEQYF
D gene: NA
clone size: NA
V gene: TRBV6-1
J gene: TRBJ2-7

CDR3 DNA: TGTGCCTGGAGTCCCGACACAGATACGCAGTATTTT
CDR3 protein: CAWSPDTDTQYF
D gene: NA
clone size: few
V gene: TRBV30
J gene: TRBJ2-3

CDR3 DNA: TGTGCCGGCAGTTTATGGGAAGAGACCCAGTATTTC
CDR3 protein: CAGSLWEETQYF
D gene: NA
clone size: NA
V gene: TRBV28
J gene: TRBJ2-5

CDR3 DNA: TGTGCCAGCAGTTACTCCACCTTACTAGCGGGAGGCTCTATGCTTGACTTC
CDR3 protein: CASSYSTLLAGGSMLDF
D gene: TRBD2
clone size: many
V gene: TRBV6-5
J gene: TRBJ2-7

CDR3 DNA: TGCGCCAGCAGCTCGCCTGGGACACCAGTTACCGGGGAGCTGTTTTTT
CDR3 protein: CASSSPGTPVTGELFF
D gene: NA
clone size: many
V gene: TRBV5-1
J gene: TRBJ2-2

CDR3 DNA: TGTGCCAGCAGCCTCAGAGCTGTGGGGGCAATTGGGGGATCAACTGAAGCTTTCTTT
CDR3 protein: CASSLRAVGAIGGSTEAFF
D gene: NA
clone size: many
V gene: TRBV11-2
J gene: TRBJ1-1